The 2 T cell receptor beta chains presented below share a single source sample, sequenced in a study of blood T cell repertoires in COVID-19. Data came from immunoSEQ multiplex PCR; TCRdb stores just in-frame clones and leaves some out. There are under 150,000 clones in the sample; 75% to 90% occur only once, and under 2.5% lies in the top ten. Sequenced material: PBMCs or T cells enriched from blood (not recorded which). These TCRs come from a woman in her fifties or sixties who had recovered from COVID-19.

This clone was picked up a small number of times. In DNA, the CDR3 is TGTGCCAGCAGCGTAGGGGCGGGCGACAGGGGGCTATCAGGCGAGCAGTACTTC. It encodes CASSVGAGDRGLSGEQYF. The V and J genes are TRBV9 and TRBJ2-7, with 10 bases that match TRBD1. The germline CDR1 and CDR2 sequences are SGDLS and YYNGEE. CDR3 length equals 18 residues. Trimming removed 0 bases from V and 6 bases from J; junction bases left unmatched: 15.

J is TRBJ1-2 and V is TRBV2; 12 nucleotides agree with TRBD1. The CDR3 totals 15 residues. Germline V gives CDR1 SNHLY, CDR2 FYNNEI. The J segment lost 7 bases and the V segment lost 7 bases, leaving 10 bases of the junction unmatched. The CDR3 sequence: CASMGTGGAVGGYTF. The CDR3 nucleotides are TGTGCCAGCATGGGGACAGGGGGCGCAGTCGGTGGCTACACCTTC.